The table lists the clone carrying this T cell receptor (beta chain) with a few counts. Its specificity is unknown. The junction departs from germline at one end; a sequencing error may be responsible. This specimen comes from a study of T cells after yellow fever vaccination. From germline, CDR1 is SGHTA and CDR2 FQGNSA. The CDR3 totals 14 residues. Study outcomes and limitations: Repertoires sorted by FACS could include abundant clonotypes that are contaminants from the bulk population.

A universal primer site and UMIs were added as TCR cDNA was made by 5'RACE template switching. TCRdb re-derived calls from the 5' RACE reads in MiXCR, one entry per CDR3 protein. The table has hundreds of thousands of distinct CDR3 sequences, more than 9% seen once. The material sequenced was PBMCs, taken on the day of the yellow fever booster vaccination. The origin of this receptor is a man aged 25-40 years who received the YFV17D yellow fever vaccine. V is TRBV7-2 and J is TRBJ2-7, with 10 bases matching TRBD2. The DNA for the CDR3 is TGTGCCAGCAGGTTAGCGGGAGGAGTAAACGAGCAGTACTTC. It encodes CASRLAGGVNEQYF.